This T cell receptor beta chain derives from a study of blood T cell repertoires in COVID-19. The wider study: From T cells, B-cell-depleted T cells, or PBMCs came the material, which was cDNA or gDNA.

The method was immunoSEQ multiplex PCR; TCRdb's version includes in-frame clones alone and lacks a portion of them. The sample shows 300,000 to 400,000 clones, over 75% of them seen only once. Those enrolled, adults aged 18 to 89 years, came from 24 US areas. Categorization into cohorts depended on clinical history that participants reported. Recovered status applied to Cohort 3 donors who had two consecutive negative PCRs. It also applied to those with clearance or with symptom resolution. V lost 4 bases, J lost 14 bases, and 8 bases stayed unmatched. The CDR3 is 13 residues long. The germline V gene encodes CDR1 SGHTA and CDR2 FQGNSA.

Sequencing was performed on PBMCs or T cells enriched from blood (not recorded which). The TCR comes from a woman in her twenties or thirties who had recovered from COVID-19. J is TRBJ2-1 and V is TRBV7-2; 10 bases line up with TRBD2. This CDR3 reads CASSSRTSGAEFF. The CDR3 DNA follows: TGTGCCAGCAGCTCTCGGACTAGCGGAGCGGAGTTCTTC.